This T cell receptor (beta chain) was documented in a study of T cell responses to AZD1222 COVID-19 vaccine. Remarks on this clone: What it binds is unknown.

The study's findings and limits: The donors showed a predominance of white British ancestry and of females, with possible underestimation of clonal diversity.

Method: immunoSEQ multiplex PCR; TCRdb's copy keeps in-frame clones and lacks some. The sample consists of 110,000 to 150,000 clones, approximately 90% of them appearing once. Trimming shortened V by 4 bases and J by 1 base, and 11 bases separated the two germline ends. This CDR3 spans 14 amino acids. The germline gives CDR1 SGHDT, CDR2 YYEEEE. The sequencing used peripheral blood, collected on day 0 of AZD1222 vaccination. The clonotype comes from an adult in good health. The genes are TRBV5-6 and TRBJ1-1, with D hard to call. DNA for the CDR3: TGTGCCAGCAGCCCTGGAGAAGGGAACACTGAAGCTTTCTTT. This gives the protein CASSPGEGNTEAFF.